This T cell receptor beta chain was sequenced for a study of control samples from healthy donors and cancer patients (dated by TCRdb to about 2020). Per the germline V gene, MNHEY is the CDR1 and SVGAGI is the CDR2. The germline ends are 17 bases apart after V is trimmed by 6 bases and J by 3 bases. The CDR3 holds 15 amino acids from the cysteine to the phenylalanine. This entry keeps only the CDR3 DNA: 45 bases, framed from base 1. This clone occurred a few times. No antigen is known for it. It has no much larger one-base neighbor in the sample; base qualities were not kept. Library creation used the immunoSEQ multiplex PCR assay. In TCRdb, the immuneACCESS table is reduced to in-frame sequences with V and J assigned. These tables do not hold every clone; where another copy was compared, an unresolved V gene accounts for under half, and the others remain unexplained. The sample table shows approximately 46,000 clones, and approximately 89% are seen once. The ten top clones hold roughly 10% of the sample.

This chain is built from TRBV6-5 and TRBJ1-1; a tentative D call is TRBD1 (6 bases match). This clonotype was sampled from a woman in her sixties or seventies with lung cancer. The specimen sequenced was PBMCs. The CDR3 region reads CASRRGHTVDTEAFF. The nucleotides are TGTGCCAGCAGAAGGGGACATACGGTGGACACTGAAGCTTTCTTT.